One and the same sample provided the 10 T cell receptor beta chains below, sequenced in a study of cytomegalovirus exposure and HLA in healthy donors listed by TCRdb under 2017. Libraries came from the immunoSEQ multiplex PCR assay. For the multiplex PCR, a mixture combining 60 forward primers for TCR Vbeta segments and 13 reverse primers for TCR Jbeta segments was used. What TCRdb holds here is the immuneACCESS table cut down to in-frame rearrangements. Part of the clones is not present; checked against another copy, under half of the missing clones reflect an unresolved V gene, and the others are unexplained. The sample data list more than 150,000 clones, and more than 75% of these were observed just once. The ten largest clones capture 1.5% of the sample. The sample was PBMCs. These receptors were collected from a man aged 35-49 years in good health and CMV-seronegative.

J is TRBJ2-7 and V is TRBV7-3, with D tentatively TRBD1 (5 bases). V shed 2 bases and J shed 2 bases, with 13 bases lying between them. Looked up from germline, CDR1 is SGHTA and CDR2 is FQGTGA. This CDR3 contains 15 residues. DNA for the CDR3: TGTGCCAGCAGCTTAGGGGCCGGAACCCCCTACGAGCAGTACTTC. Protein sequence: CASSLGAGTPYEQYF.

This clone has just a few counts. The V call is TRBV6-1, the J call TRBJ2-7, with TRBD1 identical over 8 bases. This CDR3 spans 14 amino acids. V gave up 3 bases and J gave up 4 bases; unmatched junction bases: 5. CDR1 MNHNS and CDR2 SASEGT come from the germline V gene. CDR3: CASSDSGGVYEQYF. The CDR3, as DNA: TGTGCCAGCAGTGACTCAGGGGGCGTATACGAGCAGTACTTC.

This clone was counted once. The chain joins TRBV7-9 to TRBJ2-5; TRBD1 is a possible D gene (5 bases). Germline V lookup: CDR1 SEHNR, CDR2 FQNEAQ (reference sequence). Trimming took 4 bases from V and 0 from J, leaving 9 bases between them. The CDR3 loop spans 14 amino acids. CDR3 sequence: CASSSSGNQETQYF. In DNA, the CDR3 is TGTGCCAGCAGCTCATCAGGGAACCAAGAGACCCAGTACTTC.

J is TRBJ1-1 and V is TRBV28; D not certain. Germline V CDR1 and CDR2: MDHEN, SYDVKM. The CDR3 length is 14 residues. Trimming stripped 3 bases from V and 1 base from J, with 9 bases between. DNA for the CDR3: TGTGCCAGCAGTTTTTCAGAACCGAACACTGAAGCTTTCTTT. Translated: CASSFSEPNTEAFF. The full variable domain, in which reference TRBV28 and TRBJ1-1 provide the parts outside the CDR3, is DVKVTQSSRYLVKRTGEKVFLECVQDMDHENMFWYRQDPGLGLRLIYFSYDVKMKEKGDIPEGYSVSREKKERFSLILESASTNQTSMYLCASSFSEPNTEAFFGQGTRLTVV.

The chain joins TRBV25-1 to TRBJ1-2; D perhaps matches TRBD1 (6 bases). Between the trimmed V and J ends, which lost 4 bases and 1 base, there was a span of 10 bases. From germline, CDR1 is MGHDK and CDR2 SYGVNS. This CDR3 region has 14 residues. This chain's CDR3 is CASSVEGGNYGYTF. Here the CDR3 DNA reads TGTGCCAGCAGTGTCGAAGGGGGTAACTATGGCTACACCTTC.

The CDR3 DNA sequence: TGCGCCAGCAGCTACGGGACACTCGATGCTTTCTTT. It is translated as CASSYGTLDAFF. V usage is TRBV4-1 and J usage is TRBJ1-1; tentatively, D is TRBD1 (6 bases). V lost 5 bases and J 11 bases, leaving 15 bases between the germline ends. CDR3 length equals 12 residues. Germline CDR1 reads MGHRA; CDR2 reads YSYEKL.

Turning to this clone: This sample also contains other DNA sequences that code for the same CDR3. The chain recombines TRBV18 with TRBJ2-5; 7 positions agree with TRBD1. From germline, CDR1 is KGHSH and CDR2 LQKENI. The CDR3 extends over 13 amino acids. J lost 5 bases, V lost 3 bases, and 3 bases had no gene match. In DNA form, the CDR3 reads TGTGCCAGCTCACCGACAGGGTCGGAGACCCAGTACTTC. It translates to CASSPTGSETQYF.

This chain uses TRBV29-1 with TRBJ2-4, with TRBD1 as a possible D gene (6 bases). Germline loops: CDR1 SQVTM, CDR2 ANQGSEA. Trimming pared 7 bases from V and 2 bases from J, leaving 9 bases between. The CDR3 contains 12 residues. This CDR3 reads CSGRDTKNIQYF. Written as DNA, the CDR3 is TGCAGCGGCCGGGACACCAAAAACATTCAGTACTTC.

The genes are TRBV6-5 and TRBJ1-1; the match to TRBD1 covers 7 bases. With V trimmed by 6 bases and J by 6 bases, 13 bases remained unmatched. This CDR3 spans 15 amino acids. CDR1 and CDR2 from the germline V gene are MNHEY and SVGAGI. This CDR3 reads CASRPNPGQYAEAFF. CDR3 DNA sequence: TGTGCCAGCAGACCCAACCCGGGACAGTATGCTGAAGCTTTCTTT.

The sample holds one count of this clone. V usage is TRBV9 and J usage is TRBJ1-2, with unresolved D. The V end was cut by 0 bases, the J end by 0 bases, with 6 bases between. There are 14 residues in the CDR3. Germline V gene sequence: CDR1 SGDLS, CDR2 YYNGEE. CDR3 nucleotides: TGTGCCAGCAGCGTAGGCGGGTCTAACTATGGCTACACCTTC. Encoded protein: CASSVGGSNYGYTF.